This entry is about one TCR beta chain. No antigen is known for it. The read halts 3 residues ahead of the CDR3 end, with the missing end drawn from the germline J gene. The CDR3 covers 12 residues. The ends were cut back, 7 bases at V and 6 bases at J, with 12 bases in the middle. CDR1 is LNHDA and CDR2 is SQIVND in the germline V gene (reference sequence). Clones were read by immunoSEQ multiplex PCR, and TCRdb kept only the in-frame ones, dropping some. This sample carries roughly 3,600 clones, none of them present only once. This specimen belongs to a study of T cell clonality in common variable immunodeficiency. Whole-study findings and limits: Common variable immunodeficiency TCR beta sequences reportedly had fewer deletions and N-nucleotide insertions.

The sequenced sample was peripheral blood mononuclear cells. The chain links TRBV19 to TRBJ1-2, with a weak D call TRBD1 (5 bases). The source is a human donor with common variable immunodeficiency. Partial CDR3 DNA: TGTGCCAGTAAACGCCAGGGAAATGGC. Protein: CASKRQGNG. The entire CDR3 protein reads CASKRQGNGYTF.